This TCR beta chain was identified in a study of naive and memory T cell subsets. The study's findings and limits: Diversity fell and Gini index rose from naive through CM, EM, EMRA.

Germline CDR1 MNHEY, CDR2 SVGAGI. V lost 4 bases, J lost 8 bases, and 13 bases stayed unmatched. The CDR3 length is 15 residues. Four subsets defined by CD45RA and CD27 were sorted after CD3, CD4, CD8 and live/dead staining. An equimolar mix of two oligonucleotides served as the beta constant-region primer for TRBC1 and TRBC2. Ligated cDNA was amplified by four rounds of PCR with nested alpha and beta constant-region primers and SP2. Each CDR3 protein is one row after TCRdb ran MiXCR on the UMI-ligation and nested PCR reads. The table has roughly 40,000 distinct CDR3 sequences, 10% to 15% seen once. On this clonotype: Its specificity is unknown.

This sequence was found in a human donor in good health. Sequenced input: effector memory CD4+ T cells from blood. Subset described: effector memory, CD45RA- CD27-. This chain connects TRBV6-5 to TRBJ1-1; 7 positions match TRBD1. CDR3 loop: CASSFGQVFRSEAFF. DNA of the CDR3: TGTGCCAGCAGTTTCGGACAGGTGTTTCGCTCGGAAGCTTTCTTT.